This is a list of T cell receptor beta chains from one sample in a study of T cells after yellow fever vaccination. One entry per CDR3 protein results from TCRdb running MiXCR on the 5' RACE reads. The sample holds about 340,000 distinct CDR3 sequences, around 3.9% seen once. The sequencing used PBMCs, collected 5 days after the yellow fever booster vaccination. These receptors were collected from a man between 18 and 35 years old who received the YFV17D yellow fever vaccine. CDR3s include the opening cysteine and the closing phenylalanine or tryptophan.

v_gene: TRBV12-3/TRBV12-4
CDR3aa: CASSSLGYSPGRALHF

v_gene: TRBV7-2
CDR3aa: CASSLGTPFHRTGNTIYF

v_gene: TRBV7-8
CDR3aa: CASSLEGLLVRRRANYGYTF

v_gene: TRBV6-2/TRBV6-3
CDR3aa: CASHPVGAWAGELFF

v_gene: TRBV5-6
CDR3aa: CASSPVTGPVGYTF

v_gene: TRBV20-1
CDR3aa: CSAAIGGGNYGYTF

v_gene: TRBV4-2
CDR3aa: CASSLRATYEQYF

v_gene: TRBV3-1
CDR3aa: CASSPTSGGAKNIQYF

v_gene: TRBV18
CDR3aa: CASSPGTSWDEQFF

v_gene: TRBV12-3/TRBV12-4
CDR3aa: CASSLGQGAYNSPLHF